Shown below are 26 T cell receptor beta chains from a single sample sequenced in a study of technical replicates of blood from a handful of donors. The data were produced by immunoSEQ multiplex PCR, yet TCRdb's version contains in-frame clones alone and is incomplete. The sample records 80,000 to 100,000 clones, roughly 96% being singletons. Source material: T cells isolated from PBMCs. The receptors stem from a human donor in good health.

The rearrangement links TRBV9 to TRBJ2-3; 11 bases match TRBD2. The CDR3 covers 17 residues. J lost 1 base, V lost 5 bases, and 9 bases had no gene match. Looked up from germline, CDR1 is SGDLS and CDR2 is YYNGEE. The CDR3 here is CASSGTSGGGGTDTQYF. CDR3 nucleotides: TGTGCCAGCAGTGGGACTAGCGGAGGGGGGGGCACAGATACGCAGTATTTT.

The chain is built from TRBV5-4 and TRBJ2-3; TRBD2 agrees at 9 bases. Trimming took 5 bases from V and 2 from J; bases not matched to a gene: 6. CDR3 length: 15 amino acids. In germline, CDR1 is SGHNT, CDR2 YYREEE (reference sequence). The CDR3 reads CASRAGTSSTDTQYF. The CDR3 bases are TGTGCCAGCAGGGCCGGGACTAGCTCCACAGATACGCAGTATTTT.

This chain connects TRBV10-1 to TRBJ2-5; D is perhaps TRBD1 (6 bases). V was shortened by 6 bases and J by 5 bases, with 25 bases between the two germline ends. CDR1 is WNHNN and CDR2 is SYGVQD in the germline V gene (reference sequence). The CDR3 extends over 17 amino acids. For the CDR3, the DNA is TGCGCCAGCAGCCCGGAGCGGACAGCAAAGCGTTGGGAGACCCAGTACTTC. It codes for CASSPERTAKRWETQYF.

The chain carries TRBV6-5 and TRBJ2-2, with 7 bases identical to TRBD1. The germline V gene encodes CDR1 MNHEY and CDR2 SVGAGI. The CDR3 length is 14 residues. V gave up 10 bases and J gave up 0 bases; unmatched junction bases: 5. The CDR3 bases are TGTGCCACCGCAAGGGGGCCGAACACCGGGGAGCTGTTTTTT. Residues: CATARGPNTGELFF.

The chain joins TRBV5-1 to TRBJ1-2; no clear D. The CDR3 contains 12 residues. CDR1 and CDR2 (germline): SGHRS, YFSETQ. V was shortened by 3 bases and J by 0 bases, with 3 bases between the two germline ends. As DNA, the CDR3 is TGCGCCAGCAGCTCCTCTAACTATGGCTACACCTTC. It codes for CASSSSNYGYTF.

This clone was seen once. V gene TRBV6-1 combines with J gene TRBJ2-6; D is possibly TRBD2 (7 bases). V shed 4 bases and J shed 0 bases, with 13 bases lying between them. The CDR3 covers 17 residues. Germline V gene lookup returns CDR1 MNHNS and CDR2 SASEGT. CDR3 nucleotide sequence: TGTGCCAGCAGTGGGGGGGGCAGGGGCTCTGGGGCCAACGTCCTGACTTTC. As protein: CASSGGGRGSGANVLTF.

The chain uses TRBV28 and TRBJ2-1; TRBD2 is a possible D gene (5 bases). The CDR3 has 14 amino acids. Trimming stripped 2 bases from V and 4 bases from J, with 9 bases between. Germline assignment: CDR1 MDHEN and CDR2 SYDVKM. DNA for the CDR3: TGTGCCAGCAGTTTAGCGGCGGGTTACAATGAGCAGTTCTTC. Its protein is CASSLAAGYNEQFF.

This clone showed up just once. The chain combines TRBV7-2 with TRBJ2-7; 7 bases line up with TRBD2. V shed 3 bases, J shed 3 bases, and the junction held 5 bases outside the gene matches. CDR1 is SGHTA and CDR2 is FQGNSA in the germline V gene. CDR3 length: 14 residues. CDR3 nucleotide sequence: TGTGCCAGCAGCTTGGGAGGGACCAACTACGAGCAGTACTTC. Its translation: CASSLGGTNYEQYF.

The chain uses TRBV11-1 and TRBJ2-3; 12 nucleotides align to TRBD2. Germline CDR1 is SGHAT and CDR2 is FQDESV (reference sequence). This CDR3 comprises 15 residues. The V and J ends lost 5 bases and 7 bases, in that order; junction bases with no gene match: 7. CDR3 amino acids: CASSRRLAGENTQYF. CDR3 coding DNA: TGTGCCAGCAGCCGACGACTAGCGGGAGAGAATACGCAGTATTTT.

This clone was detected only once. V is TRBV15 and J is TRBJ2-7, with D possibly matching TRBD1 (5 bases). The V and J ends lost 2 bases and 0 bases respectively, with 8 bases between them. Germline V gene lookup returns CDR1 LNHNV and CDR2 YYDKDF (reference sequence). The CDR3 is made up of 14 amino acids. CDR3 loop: CATSRRQSSYEQYF. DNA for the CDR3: TGTGCCACCAGCAGAAGACAGAGCTCCTACGAGCAGTACTTC.

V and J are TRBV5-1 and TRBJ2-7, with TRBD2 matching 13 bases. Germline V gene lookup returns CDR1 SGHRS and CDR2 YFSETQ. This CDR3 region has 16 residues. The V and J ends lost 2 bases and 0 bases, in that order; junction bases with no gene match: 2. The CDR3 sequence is CASSFRLAGGSYEQYF. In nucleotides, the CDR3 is TGCGCCAGCAGCTTTCGACTAGCGGGGGGCTCCTACGAGCAGTACTTC. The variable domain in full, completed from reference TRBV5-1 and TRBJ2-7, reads KAGVTQTPRYLIKTRGQQVTLSCSPISGHRSVSWYQQTPGQGLQFLFEYFSETQRNKGNFPGRFSGRQFSNSRSEMNVSTLELGDSALYLCASSFRLAGGSYEQYFGPGTRLTVT.

CDR3 bases: TGTGCCAGCAGTGAGGGACAGTTTAATGAAAAACTGTTTTTT. This codes for CASSEGQFNEKLFF. V usage is TRBV6-1 and J usage is TRBJ1-4; 7 bases align to TRBD1. Germline V gene sequence: CDR1 MNHNS, CDR2 SASEGT. The CDR3 spans 14 residues. The V and J ends lost 3 bases and 4 bases, in that order; junction bases with no gene match: 2.

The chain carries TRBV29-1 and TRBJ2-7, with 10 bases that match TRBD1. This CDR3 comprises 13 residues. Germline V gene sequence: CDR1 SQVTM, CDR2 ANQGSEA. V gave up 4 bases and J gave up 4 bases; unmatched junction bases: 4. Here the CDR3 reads CSVVGQGSYEQYF. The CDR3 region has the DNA TGCAGCGTTGTGGGACAGGGGAGTTACGAGCAGTACTTC.

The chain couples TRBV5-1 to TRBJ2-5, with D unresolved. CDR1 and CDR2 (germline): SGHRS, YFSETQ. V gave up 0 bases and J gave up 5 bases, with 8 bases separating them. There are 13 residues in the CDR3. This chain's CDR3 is CASSLDTEETQYF. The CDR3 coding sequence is TGCGCCAGCAGCTTGGATACCGAGGAGACCCAGTACTTC.

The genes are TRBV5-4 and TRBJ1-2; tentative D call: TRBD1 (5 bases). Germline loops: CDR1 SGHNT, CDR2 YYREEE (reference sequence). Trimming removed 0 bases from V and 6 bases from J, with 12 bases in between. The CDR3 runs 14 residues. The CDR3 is CASSLAWSGNGYTF. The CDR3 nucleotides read TGTGCCAGCAGCTTGGCCTGGTCAGGGAATGGCTACACCTTC.

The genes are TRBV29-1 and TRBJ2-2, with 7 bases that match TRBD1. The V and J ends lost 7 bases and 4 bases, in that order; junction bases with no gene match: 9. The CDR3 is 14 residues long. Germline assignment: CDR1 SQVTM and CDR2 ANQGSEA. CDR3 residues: CSARQGPGTGELFF. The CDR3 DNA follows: TGCAGCGCCCGACAGGGCCCGGGCACCGGGGAGCTGTTTTTT.

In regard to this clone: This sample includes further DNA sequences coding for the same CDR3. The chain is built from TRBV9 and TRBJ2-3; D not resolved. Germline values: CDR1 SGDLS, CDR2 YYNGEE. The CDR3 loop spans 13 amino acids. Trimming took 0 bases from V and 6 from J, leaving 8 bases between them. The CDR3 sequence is CASSVARLDTQYF. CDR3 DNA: TGTGCCAGCAGCGTAGCCAGACTTGATACGCAGTATTTT.

The DNA of the CDR3 is TGCGCCAGCAGCTTGGCAGGACAGGGCGGTGGCTACACCTTC. Its protein product is CASSLAGQGGGYTF. The chain combines TRBV5-1 with TRBJ1-2, with TRBD1 identical over 8 bases. The CDR3 runs to 14 residues. V lost 0 bases to trimming and J lost 7 bases; unmatched junction nucleotides: 5. Per germline, CDR1 SGHRS and CDR2 YFSETQ.

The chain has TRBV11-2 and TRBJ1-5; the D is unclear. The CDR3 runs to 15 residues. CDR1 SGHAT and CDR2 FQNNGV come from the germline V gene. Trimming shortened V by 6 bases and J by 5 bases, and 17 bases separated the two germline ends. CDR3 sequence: CASSSVRGKDQPQHF. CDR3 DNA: TGTGCCAGCAGTTCTGTACGGGGAAAAGATCAGCCCCAGCATTTT.

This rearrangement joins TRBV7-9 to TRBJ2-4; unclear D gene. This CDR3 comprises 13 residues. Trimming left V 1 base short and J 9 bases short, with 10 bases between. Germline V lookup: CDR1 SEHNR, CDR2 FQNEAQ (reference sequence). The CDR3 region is CASSLGDDFIQYF. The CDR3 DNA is TGTGCCAGCAGCTTAGGAGACGACTTCATTCAGTACTTC.

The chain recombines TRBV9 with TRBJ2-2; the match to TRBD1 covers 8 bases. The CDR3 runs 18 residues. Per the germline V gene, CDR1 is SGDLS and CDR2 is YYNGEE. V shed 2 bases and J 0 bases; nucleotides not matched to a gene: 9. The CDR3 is CASSVSAGGITNTGELFF. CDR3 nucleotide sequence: TGTGCCAGCAGCGTCTCTGCAGGGGGCATAACGAACACCGGGGAGCTGTTTTTT. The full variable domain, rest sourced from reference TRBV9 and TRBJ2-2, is DSGVTQTPKHLITATGQRVTLRCSPRSGDLSVYWYQQSLDQGLQFLIQYYNGEERAKGNILERFSAQQFPDLHSELNLSSLELGDSALYFCASSVSAGGITNTGELFFGEGSRLTVL.

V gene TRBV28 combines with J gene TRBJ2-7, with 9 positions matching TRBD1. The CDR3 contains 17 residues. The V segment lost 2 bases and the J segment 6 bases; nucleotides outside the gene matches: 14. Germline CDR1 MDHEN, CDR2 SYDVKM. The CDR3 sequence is CASSLRDLGTGYFEQYF. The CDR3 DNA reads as TGTGCCAGCAGTTTACGGGACCTCGGGACAGGGTATTTCGAGCAGTACTTC.

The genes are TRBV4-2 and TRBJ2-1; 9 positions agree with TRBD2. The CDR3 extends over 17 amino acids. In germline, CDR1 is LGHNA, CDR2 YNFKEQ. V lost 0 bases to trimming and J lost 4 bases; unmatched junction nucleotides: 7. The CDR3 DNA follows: TGTGCCAGCAGCCAAGATGGTCGCGGGAGGGCTTACAATGAGCAGTTCTTC. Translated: CASSQDGRGRAYNEQFF.

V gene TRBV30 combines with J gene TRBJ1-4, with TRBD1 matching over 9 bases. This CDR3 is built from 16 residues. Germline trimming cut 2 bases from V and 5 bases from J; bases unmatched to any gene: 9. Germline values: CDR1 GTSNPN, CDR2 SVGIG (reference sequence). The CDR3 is CAWSPLFGTGNEKLFF. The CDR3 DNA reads TGTGCCTGGAGTCCGTTGTTCGGGACAGGGAATGAAAAACTGTTTTTT.

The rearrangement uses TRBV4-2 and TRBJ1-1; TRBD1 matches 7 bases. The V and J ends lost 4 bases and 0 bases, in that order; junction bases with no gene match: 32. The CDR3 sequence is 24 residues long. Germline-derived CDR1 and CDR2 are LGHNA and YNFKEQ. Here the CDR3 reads CASSRRTVRQGEPESWHMNTEAFF. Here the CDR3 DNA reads TGTGCCAGCAGCCGAAGGACCGTACGACAGGGTGAACCCGAATCGTGGCACATGAACACTGAAGCTTTCTTT.

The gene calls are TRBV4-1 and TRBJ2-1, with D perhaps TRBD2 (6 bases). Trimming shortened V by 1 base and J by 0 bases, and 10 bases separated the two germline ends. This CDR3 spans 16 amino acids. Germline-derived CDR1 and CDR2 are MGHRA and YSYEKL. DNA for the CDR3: TGCGCCAGCAGCCAAGGCGGGGTGAGCTCCTACAATGAGCAGTTCTTC. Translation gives CASSQGGVSSYNEQFF.